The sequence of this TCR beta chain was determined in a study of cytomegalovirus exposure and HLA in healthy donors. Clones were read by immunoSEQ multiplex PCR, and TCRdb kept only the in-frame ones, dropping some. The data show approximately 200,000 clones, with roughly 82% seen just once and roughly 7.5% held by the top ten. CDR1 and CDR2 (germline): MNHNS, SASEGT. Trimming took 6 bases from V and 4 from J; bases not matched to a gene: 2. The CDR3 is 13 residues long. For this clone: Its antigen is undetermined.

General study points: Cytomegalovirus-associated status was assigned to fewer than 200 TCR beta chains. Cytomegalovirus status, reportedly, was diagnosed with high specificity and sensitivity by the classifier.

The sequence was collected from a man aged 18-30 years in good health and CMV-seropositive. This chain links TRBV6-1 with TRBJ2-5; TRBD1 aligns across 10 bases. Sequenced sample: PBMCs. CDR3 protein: CASRTGGPETQYF. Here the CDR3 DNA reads TGTGCCAGCAGGACAGGGGGCCCAGAGACCCAGTACTTC.